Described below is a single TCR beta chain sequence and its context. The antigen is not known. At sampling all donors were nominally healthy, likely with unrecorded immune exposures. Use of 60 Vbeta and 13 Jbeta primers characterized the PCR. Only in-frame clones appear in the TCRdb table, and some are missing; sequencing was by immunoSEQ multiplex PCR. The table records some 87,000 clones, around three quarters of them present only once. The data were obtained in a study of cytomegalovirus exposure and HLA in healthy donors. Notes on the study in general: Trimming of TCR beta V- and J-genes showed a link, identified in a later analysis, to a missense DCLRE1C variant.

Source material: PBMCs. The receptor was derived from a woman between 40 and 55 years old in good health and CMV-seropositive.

The CDR3 reads CASSVGYGHSYEQYF. Here the CDR3 DNA reads TGTGCCAGCAGCGTAGGCTACGGACATTCCTACGAGCAGTACTTC. This chain links TRBV9 with TRBJ2-7; tentatively, D is TRBD1 (5 bases). CDR1 is SGDLS, CDR2 YYNGEE, per germline. The CDR3 sequence is 15 residues long. The V end was cut by 0 bases, the J end by 1 base, with 11 bases between.